The present entry profiles one T cell receptor beta chain with its context. The same CDR3 arises from other DNA sequences in this sample as well. V dropped 5 bases and J dropped 1 base, with 2 bases sitting between them. Germline V gene lookup returns CDR1 MDHEN and CDR2 SYDVKM. This CDR3 is built from 11 residues. These data come from a study of blood T cell repertoires in COVID-19. Per the original methods: For nucleated cells, counts were estimated from reference gene primer amplification. Data came from immunoSEQ multiplex PCR; TCRdb stores just in-frame clones and leaves some out. That table is the source of V, J and clone size, and D and trimming were worked out from the DNA. The sample lists roughly 250,000 clones, roughly nine tenths occurring once.

The sequenced sample was peripheral blood. This sequence was found in a young woman with COVID-19, enrolled during active disease. V usage is TRBV28 and J usage is TRBJ1-1; no definite D call. The CDR3 region is CASSRNTEAFF. The DNA for the CDR3 is TGTGCCAGCAGTCGGAACACTGAAGCTTTCTTT.